This T cell receptor beta chain was recovered during a study of shared clonotypes between healthy human individuals. Germline trimming cut 3 bases from V and 4 bases from J; bases unmatched to any gene: 1. This CDR3 has 14 amino acids. Per germline, CDR1 SGHTA and CDR2 FQGTGA. This table comes from immunoSEQ multiplex PCR, and its TCRdb copy is limited to in-frame clones, with some not included. The sample includes fewer than 700,000 clones, roughly 72% of them seen just once. Sequences were obtained from PBMCs. J is TRBJ2-1 and V is TRBV7-3; 9 bases line up with TRBD2. The receptor comes from a middle-aged woman in good health. Some clones in this sample may be carry-over from other donors' samples. For the CDR3, the DNA is TGTGCCAGCAGCTTTAGCGGGAGATACAATGAGCAGTTCTTC. Its translation: CASSFSGRYNEQFF.